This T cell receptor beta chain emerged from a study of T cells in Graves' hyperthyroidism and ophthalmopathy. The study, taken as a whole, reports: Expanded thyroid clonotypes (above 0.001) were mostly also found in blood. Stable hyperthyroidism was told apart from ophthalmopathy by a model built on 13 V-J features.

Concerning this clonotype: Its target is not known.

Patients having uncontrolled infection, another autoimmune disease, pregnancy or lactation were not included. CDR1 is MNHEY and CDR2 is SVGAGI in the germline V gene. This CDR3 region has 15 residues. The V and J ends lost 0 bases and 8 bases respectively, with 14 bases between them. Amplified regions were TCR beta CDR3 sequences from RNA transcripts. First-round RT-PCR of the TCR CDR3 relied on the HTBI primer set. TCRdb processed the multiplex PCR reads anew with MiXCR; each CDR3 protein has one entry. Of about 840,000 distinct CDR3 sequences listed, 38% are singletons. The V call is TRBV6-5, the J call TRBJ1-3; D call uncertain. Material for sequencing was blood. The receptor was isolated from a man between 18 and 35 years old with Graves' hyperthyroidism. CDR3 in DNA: TGTGCCAGCAGTTACTCCCTGACACGTCGGGACACCATATATTTT. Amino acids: CASSYSLTRRDTIYF.